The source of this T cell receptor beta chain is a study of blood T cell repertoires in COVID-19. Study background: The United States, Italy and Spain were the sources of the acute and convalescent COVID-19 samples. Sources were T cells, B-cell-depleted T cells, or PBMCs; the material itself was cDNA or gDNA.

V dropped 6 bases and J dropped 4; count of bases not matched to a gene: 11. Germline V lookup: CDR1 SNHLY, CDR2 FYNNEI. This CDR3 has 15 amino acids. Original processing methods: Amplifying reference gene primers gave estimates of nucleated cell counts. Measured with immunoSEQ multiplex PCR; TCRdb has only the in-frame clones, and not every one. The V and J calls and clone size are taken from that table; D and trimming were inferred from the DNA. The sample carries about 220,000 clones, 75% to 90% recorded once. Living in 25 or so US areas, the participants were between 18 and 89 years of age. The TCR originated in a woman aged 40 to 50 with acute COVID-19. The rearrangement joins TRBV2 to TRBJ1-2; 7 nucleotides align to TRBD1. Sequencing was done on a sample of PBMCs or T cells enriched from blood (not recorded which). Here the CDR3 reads CASREGAEAFYGYTF. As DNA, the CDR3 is TGTGCCAGCAGGGAGGGGGCGGAGGCCTTCTATGGCTACACCTTC.